This paragraph covers one T cell receptor beta chain sequence. What it binds is not known. In the study's own analysis: CDR3 was compared across clinicopathological groups, and the resulting differences were used to build a distant-metastasis classifier for papillary thyroid cancer. TCRdb re-clonotyped the PCR reads through MiXCR. For this entry, the V and J calls and clone size follow TCRdb and not the study's own pipeline. The sample has over 30,000 clones; about 32% are singletons. No treatment of any kind had been given to any patient before thyroid surgery. The source of the sample is a study of metastatic and nonmetastatic thyroid tumors. About the research overall: A comparison of repertoires was made across blood and tumor or nodule tissue from malignant and benign thyroid patients. Study outcomes and limitations: According to reports, the diversity of TCR beta was significantly higher in malignant thyroid tumors than in benign nodules, and this held in both blood and tumor samples.

Germline V gene sequence: CDR1 GTSNPN, CDR2 SVGIG (reference sequence). This CDR3 region has 12 residues. V was cut by 4 bases and J by 3 bases, with 10 bases left in between. The sample comprised tumor tissue. The receptor was isolated from a female donor with papillary thyroid cancer or a benign thyroid nodule (not recorded which). Some clones in this sample may be carry-over from other donors' samples. The rearrangement joins TRBV30 to TRBJ2-7; TRBD1 might be the D (7 bases). CDR3 DNA: TGTGCCTGGACAGGGGGAGGCTACGAGCAGTACTTC. Protein sequence: CAWTGGGYEQYF. The variable domain in full, completed from reference TRBV30 and TRBJ2-7, reads SQTIHQWPATLVQPVGSPLSLECTVEGTSNPNLYWYRQAAGRGLQLLFYSVGIGQISSEVPQNLSASRPQDRQFILSSKKLLLSDSGFYLCAWTGGGYEQYFGPGTRLTVT.